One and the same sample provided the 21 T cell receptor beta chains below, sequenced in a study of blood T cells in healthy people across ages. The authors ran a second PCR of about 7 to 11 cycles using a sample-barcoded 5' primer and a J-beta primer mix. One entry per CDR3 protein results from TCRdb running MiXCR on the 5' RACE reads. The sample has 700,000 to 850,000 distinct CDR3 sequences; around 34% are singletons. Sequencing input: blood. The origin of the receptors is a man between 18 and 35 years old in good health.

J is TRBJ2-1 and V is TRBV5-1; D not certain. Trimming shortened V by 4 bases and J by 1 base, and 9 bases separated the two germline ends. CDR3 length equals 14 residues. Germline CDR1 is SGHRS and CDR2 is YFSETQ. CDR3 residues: CASSEPGSYNEQFF. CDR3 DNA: TGCGCCAGCAGCGAGCCCGGGTCCTACAATGAGCAGTTCTTC.

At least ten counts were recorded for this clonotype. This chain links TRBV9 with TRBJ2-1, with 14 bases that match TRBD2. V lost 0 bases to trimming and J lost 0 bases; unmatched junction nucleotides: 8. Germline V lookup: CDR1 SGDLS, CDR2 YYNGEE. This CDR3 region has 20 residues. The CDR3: CASSVAGTSGGISSYNEQFF. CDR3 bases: TGTGCCAGCAGCGTAGCTGGGACTAGCGGGGGCATTAGCTCCTACAATGAGCAGTTCTTC.

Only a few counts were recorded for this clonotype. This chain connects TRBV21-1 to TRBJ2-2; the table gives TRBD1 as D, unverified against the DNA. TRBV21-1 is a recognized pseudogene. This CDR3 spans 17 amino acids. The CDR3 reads CASSETIRTGGKGELFF. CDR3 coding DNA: TGTGCCAGCAGCGAGACGATTCGGACAGGGGGCAAGGGGGAGCTGTTTTTT.

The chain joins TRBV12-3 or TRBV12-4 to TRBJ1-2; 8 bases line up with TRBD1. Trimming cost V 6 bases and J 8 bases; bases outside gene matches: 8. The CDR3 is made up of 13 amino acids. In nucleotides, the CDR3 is TGTGCCAGCAGATCCCAGGGGGCGCAGGGCTACACCTTC. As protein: CASRSQGAQGYTF.

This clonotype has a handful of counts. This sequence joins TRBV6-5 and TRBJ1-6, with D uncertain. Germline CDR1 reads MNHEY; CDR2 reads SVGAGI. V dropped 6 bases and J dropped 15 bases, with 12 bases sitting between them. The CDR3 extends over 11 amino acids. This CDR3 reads CASSRAGFLHF. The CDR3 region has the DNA TGTGCCAGCAGCCGCGCGGGATTCCTCCACTTT.

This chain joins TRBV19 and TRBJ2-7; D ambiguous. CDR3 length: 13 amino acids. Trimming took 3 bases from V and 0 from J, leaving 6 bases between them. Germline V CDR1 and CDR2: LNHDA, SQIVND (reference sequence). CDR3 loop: CASSIDSSYEQYF. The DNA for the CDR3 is TGTGCCAGTAGTATTGATAGCTCCTACGAGCAGTACTTC.

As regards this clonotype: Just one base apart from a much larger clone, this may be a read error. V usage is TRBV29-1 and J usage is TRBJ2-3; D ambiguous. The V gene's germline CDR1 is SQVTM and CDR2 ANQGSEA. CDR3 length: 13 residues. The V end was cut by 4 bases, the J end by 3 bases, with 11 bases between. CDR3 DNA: TGCAGCGTTGGAGTGGGCCGAACAGATACGCAGTATTTT. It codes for CSVGVGRTDTQYF.

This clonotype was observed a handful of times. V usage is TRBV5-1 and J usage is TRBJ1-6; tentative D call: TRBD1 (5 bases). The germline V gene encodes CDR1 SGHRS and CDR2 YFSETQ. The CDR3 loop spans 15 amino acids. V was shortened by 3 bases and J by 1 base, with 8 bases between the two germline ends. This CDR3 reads CASSSGGSYNSPLHF. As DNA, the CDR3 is TGCGCCAGCAGCTCCGGGGGATCCTATAATTCACCCCTCCACTTT.

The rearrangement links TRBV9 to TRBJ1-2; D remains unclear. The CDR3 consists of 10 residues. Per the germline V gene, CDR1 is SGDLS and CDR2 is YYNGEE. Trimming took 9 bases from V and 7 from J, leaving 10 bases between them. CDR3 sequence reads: CANSGPGYTF. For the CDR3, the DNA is TGTGCCAACTCAGGACCTGGCTACACCTTC.

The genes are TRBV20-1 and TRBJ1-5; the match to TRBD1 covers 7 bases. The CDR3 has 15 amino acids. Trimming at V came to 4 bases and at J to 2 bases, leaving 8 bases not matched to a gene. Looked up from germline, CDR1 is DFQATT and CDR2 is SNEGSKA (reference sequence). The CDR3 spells CSATTSGTGNQPQHF. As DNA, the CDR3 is TGCAGTGCTACTACCTCCGGGACAGGCAATCAGCCCCAGCATTTT.

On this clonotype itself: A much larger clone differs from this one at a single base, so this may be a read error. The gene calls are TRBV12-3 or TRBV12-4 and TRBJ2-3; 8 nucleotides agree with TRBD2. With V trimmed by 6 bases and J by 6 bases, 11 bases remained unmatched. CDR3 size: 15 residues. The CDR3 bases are TGTGCCAGCAGCCGGGGACGAGCGGGGGAGGATACGCAGTATTTT. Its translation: CASSRGRAGEDTQYF.

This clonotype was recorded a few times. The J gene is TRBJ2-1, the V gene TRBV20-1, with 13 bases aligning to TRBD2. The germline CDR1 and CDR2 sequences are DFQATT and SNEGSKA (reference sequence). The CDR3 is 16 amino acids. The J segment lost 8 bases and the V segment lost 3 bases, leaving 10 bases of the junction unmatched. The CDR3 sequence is CSARLTSGGARDEQFF. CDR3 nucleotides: TGCAGTGCTAGGTTAACTAGCGGGGGGGCCCGGGATGAGCAGTTCTTC.

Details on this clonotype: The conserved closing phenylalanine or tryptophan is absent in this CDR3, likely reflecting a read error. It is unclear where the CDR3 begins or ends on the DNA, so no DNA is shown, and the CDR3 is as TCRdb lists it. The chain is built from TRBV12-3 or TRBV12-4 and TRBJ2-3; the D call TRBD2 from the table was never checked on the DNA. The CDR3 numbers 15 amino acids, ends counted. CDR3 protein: CAGTFPAGVEDTEYS.

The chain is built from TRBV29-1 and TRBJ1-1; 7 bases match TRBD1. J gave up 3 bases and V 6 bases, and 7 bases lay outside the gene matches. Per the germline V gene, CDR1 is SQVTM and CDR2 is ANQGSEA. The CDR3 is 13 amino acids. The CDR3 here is CSVAHTGDTEAFF. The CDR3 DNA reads TGCAGCGTGGCCCACACAGGGGACACTGAAGCTTTCTTT.

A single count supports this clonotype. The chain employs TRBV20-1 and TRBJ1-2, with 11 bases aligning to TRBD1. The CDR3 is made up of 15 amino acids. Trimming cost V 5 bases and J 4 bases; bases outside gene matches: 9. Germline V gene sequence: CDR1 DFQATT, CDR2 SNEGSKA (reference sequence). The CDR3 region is CSARRDRGSPYGYTF. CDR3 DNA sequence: TGCAGTGCTCGACGGGACAGGGGGTCCCCCTATGGCTACACCTTC.

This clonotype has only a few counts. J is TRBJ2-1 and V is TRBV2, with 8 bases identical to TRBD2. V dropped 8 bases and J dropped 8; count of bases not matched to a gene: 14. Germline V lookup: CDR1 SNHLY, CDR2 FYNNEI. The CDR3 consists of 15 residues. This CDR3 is CASGRRGGELHEQFF. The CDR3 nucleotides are TGTGCCAGCGGGAGACGGGGGGGCGAATTGCATGAGCAGTTCTTC.

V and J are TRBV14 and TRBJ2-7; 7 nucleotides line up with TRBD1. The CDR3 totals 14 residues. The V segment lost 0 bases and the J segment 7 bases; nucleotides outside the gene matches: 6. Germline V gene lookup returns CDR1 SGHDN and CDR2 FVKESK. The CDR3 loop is CASSQEKGANEQYF. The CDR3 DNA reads TGTGCCAGCAGCCAAGAAAAGGGGGCCAATGAGCAGTACTTC.

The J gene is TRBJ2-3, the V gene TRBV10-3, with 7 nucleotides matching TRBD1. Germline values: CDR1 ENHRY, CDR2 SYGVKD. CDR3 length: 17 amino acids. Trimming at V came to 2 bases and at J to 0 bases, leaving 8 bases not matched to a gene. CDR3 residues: CAISEPLTGLSTDTQYF. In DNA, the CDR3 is TGTGCCATCAGTGAGCCATTGACAGGGCTTAGCACAGATACGCAGTATTTT.

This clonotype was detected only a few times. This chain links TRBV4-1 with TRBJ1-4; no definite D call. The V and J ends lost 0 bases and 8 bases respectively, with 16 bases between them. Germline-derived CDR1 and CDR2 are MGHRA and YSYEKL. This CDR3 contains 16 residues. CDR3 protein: CASSQDRSPAREKLFF. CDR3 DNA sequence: TGCGCCAGCAGCCAAGACCGCTCCCCAGCTAGGGAAAAACTGTTTTTT.

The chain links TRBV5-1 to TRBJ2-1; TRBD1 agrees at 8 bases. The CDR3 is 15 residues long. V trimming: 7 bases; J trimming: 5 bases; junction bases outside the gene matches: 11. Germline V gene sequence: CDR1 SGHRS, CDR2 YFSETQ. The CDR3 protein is CASGVTGTGNNEQFF. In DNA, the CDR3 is TGCGCCAGCGGAGTAACCGGGACAGGCAACAATGAGCAGTTCTTC.

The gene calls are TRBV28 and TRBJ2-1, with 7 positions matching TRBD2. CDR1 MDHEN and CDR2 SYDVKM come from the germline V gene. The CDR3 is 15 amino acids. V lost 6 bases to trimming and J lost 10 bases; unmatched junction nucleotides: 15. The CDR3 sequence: CASRTDYWGGREQFF. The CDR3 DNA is TGTGCCAGCAGAACGGACTACTGGGGGGGTAGGGAGCAGTTCTTC.